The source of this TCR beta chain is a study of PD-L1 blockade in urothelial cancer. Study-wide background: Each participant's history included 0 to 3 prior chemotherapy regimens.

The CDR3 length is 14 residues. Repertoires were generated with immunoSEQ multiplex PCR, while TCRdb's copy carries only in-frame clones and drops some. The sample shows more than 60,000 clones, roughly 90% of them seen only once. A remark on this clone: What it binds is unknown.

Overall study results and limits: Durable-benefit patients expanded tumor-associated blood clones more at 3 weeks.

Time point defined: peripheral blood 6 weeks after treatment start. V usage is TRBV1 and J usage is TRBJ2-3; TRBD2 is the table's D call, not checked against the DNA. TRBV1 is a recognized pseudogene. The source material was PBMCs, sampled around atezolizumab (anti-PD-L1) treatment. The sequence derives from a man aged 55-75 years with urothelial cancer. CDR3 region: CTSSPSFRTDTQYF. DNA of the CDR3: TGCACCAGCAGCCCTAGCTTCCGCACAGATACGCAGTATTTT.